This TCR beta chain was identified in a study of cytomegalovirus exposure and HLA in healthy donors. Study-wide points: Later analysis identified a missense DCLRE1C variant that was linked to TCR beta V- and J-gene trimming.

This CDR3 has 16 residues. Germline lookup yields CDR1 ENHRY and CDR2 SYGVKD. V was clipped by 2 bases and J by 3 bases; unmatched bases: 8. The PCR ran on 60 Vbeta and 13 Jbeta primers. Source study methods: Later, tens of millions of unique TCR beta chains were counted in an analysis, and roughly 11 million of them were shared. Clones were read by immunoSEQ multiplex PCR, and TCRdb kept only the in-frame ones, dropping some. V and J calls and clone size are as listed in that table; D and trimming were resolved from the DNA. This sample carries about 160,000 clones, about 80% of them seen once, and the ten largest clones take 1.3%. The donors gave bone marrow, and they were healthy. A remark on this clone: Its antigen is unidentified.

The rearrangement joins TRBV10-3 to TRBJ2-3, with 7 bases aligning to TRBD2. Input material: PBMCs. This clonotype was obtained from a woman in her fifties or sixties in good health and CMV-seronegative. As DNA, the CDR3 is TGTGCCATCAGTGAGAGTGGCGGGAGCGGGACAGATACGCAGTATTTT. Translating gives CAISESGGSGTDTQYF.